The T cell receptor beta chain described here comes from a study of T cell changes during pregnancy in multiple sclerosis. Assay: immunoSEQ multiplex PCR; the TCRdb copy retains only in-frame clones and omits some. The data hold more than 95,000 clones, with roughly 92% observed a single time. Material: peripheral blood, obtained after pregnancy. This receptor was taken from a female donor with multiple sclerosis, enrolled in a pregnancy study.

In nucleotides, the CDR3 is TGTGCCAGCAGCCCTCCCCCTAACAATGAGCAGTTCTTC. This gives the protein CASSPPPNNEQFF. V usage is TRBV5-8 and J usage is TRBJ2-1; no firm D call. Germline CDR1 reads SGHTS; CDR2 reads YDEGEE. The length of the CDR3 is 13 residues. The ends were cut back, 4 bases at V and 5 bases at J, with 10 bases in the middle.